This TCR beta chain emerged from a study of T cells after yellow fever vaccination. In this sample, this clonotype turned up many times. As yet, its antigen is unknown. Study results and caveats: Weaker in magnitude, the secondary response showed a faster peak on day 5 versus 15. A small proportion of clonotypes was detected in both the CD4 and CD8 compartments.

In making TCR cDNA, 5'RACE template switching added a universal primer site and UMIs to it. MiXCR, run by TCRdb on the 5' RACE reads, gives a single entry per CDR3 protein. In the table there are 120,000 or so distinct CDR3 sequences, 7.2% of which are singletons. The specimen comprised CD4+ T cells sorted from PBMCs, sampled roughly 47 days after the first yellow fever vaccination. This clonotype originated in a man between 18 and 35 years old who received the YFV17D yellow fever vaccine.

Written as DNA, the CDR3 is TGCAGCGTTGGTTGGGGCGCTGAGAACACTGAAGCTTTCTTT. Translated, it gives CSVGWGAENTEAFF. The gene calls are TRBV29-1 and TRBJ1-1; maybe TRBD1 (5 bases). This CDR3 spans 14 amino acids. Trimming cost V 4 bases and J 1 base, with 13 bases left between them. Germline V gene sequence: CDR1 SQVTM, CDR2 ANQGSEA.